Listed below are T cell receptor beta chains from one sample, sequenced in a study of regulatory T cells in long-lasting Graves disease. TCRdb independently ran MiXCR on the multiplex PCR reads; one entry per CDR3 protein. The sample shows 650,000 to 700,000 distinct CDR3 sequences, about 30% of them seen only once. Sequencing used peripheral blood mononuclear cells (PBMCs), obtained when the disease was refractory, from a patient treated with antithyroid drugs. The receptors originated from a female donor with Graves disease. The CDR3 runs from the conserved cysteine through the conserved F or W. A D gene is named only where the DNA matches it firmly. Clone size is stated in some rows and not others, as once, few, many or a class when expanded.

v_gene,abundance,j_gene,d_gene,CDR3nt,CDR3aa
TRBV11-2,few,TRBJ2-1,-,TGTGCCAGCAGCCCCGAGGCCACCACCCATGAGCAGTTCTTC,CASSPEATTHEQFF
TRBV3-1,few,TRBJ2-1,-,TGTGCCAGCAGCCAAAAGCGGGCCTCCTACAATGAGCAGTTCTTC,CASSQKRASYNEQFF
TRBV30,-,TRBJ1-4,TRBD1,TGTGCCTGGAGTGGGACAGGGGTTTACGAAAAACTGTTTTTT,CAWSGTGVYEKLFF
TRBV6-2/TRBV6-3,-,TRBJ2-2,TRBD2,TGTGCCAGCTTAGGGGGCGGGAGGGCCGGGGAGCTGTTTTTT,CASLGGGRAGELFF
TRBV7-9,-,TRBJ1-1,-,TGTGCCAGCTCCGCGGGGGGGTCCCGGACTGAAGCTTTCTTT,CASSAGGSRTEAFF
TRBV5-8,-,TRBJ1-2,TRBD1,TGTGCCAGCAGCTGGGGAGGGGGACAGGGGAACTATGGCTACACCTTC,CASSWGGGQGNYGYTF
TRBV5-1,many,TRBJ2-2,-,TGTGCCAGCAGTTTCGGGACGAACACCGGGGAGCTGTTTTTT,CASSFGTNTGELFF
TRBV6-1,few,TRBJ1-5,-,TGTGCCAGCAGCGCCCCCGCAGGGAGCAATCAGCCCCAGCATTTT,CASSAPAGSNQPQHF
TRBV10-3,-,TRBJ1-1,-,TGTGCCATCAGTGAGTCGGCAGGGGCGGGGAACACTGAAGCTTTCTTT,CAISESAGAGNTEAFF
TRBV20-1,-,TRBJ1-3,-,TGCAGTGCTCCACAGGCCGGCTCTGGAAACACCATATATTTT,CSAPQAGSGNTIYF
TRBV10-3,many,TRBJ2-5,-,TGTGCCATCAGTGAGTCAGGCAGGACACAAGAGACCCAGTACTTC,CAISESGRTQETQYF
TRBV6-1,many,TRBJ1-2,TRBD1,TGTGCCAGCAGTCGGTACCAGGGGGCTGGTGGCTACACCTTC,CASSRYQGAGGYTF
TRBV12-3/TRBV12-4,-,TRBJ2-5,TRBD2,TGTGCCAGCAGTCCTGTAGCGGGAGTAGGTGAGACCCAGTACTTC,CASSPVAGVGETQYF
TRBV5-1,-,TRBJ1-2,-,TGCGCCAGCAGCTTGCGGGGGGCTAGTGACTATGGCTACACCTTC,CASSLRGASDYGYTF
TRBV6-5,few,TRBJ2-5,-,TGTGCCAGCAGTTACTCGATTCGTATCGGAGGGGGCCAAGAGACCCAGTACTTC,CASSYSIRIGGGQETQYF
TRBV29-1,-,TRBJ2-7,TRBD1,TGCAGCGGGGGGCGGGACAGGGGTTACGAGCAGTACTTC,CSGGRDRGYEQYF
TRBV6-1,-,TRBJ2-7,TRBD1,TGTGCCAGCAGGCAACAGGGGGAGGAGTACTTC,CASRQQGEEYF
TRBV6-5,-,TRBJ1-2,-,TGTGCCAGCAGTTATTTACTTTACTATGGCTACACCTTC,CASSYLLYYGYTF
TRBV6-2/TRBV6-3,-,TRBJ2-5,TRBD1,TGTGCCAGCAGTTACACCGCACAGGGGTTGGAGACCCAGTACTTC,CASSYTAQGLETQYF
TRBV2,many,TRBJ1-2,-,TGTGCCAGCAGTGAAGATATTACGATATACTATGGCTACACCTTC,CASSEDITIYYGYTF
TRBV28,few,TRBJ2-7,TRBD1,TGTGCCAGCGGATACAGGGGGAAGTACGAGCAGTACTTC,CASGYRGKYEQYF
TRBV3-1,few,TRBJ2-2,-,TGTGCCAGCAGCCATCAGCGGAGGGGCACCGGGGAGCTGTTTTTT,CASSHQRRGTGELFF
TRBV6-1,-,TRBJ1-5,TRBD1,TGTGCCAGCAGTGGGGTGGACAGGATCGGGGAGCCCCAGCATTTT,CASSGVDRIGEPQHF
TRBV30,-,TRBJ1-1,-,TGTGCCTGGAGTGTAGGAGGTGGCAGGGCGAACACTGAAGCTTTCTTT,CAWSVGGGRANTEAFF
TRBV27,-,TRBJ1-1,-,TGTGCCAGCAGTTTCGGTCTTTCAACGGGTGCTTTCTTT,CASSFGLSTGAFF
TRBV27,many,TRBJ2-1,TRBD2,TGTGCCAGCAGTTTCGACGCGGGAGGTCACGGTGAGCAGTTCTTC,CASSFDAGGHGEQFF
TRBV5-1,-,TRBJ2-5,-,TGCGCCAGCAGCTGGATTTATGGCCAAGAGACCCAGTACTTC,CASSWIYGQETQYF
TRBV20-1,-,TRBJ1-2,TRBD1,TGCAGTGTAAGGGGTCAGGGGGGACGTGGCTACACCTTC,CSVRGQGGRGYTF
TRBV15,many,TRBJ1-1,-,TGTGCCACCAGCAGTGATAGGAACACTGAAGCTTTCTTT,CATSSDRNTEAFF
TRBV24-1,few,TRBJ1-5,TRBD1,TGTGCCACCAGGGGGACAGGCGAGCAGCCCCAGCATTTT,CATRGTGEQPQHF
TRBV24-1,-,TRBJ1-5,-,TGTGCCACCAGTGAAACAGGACTTAGCAATCAGCCCCAGCATTTT,CATSETGLSNQPQHF
TRBV28,many,TRBJ1-1,TRBD1,TGTGCCAGCACCAGGGACAGCAGGGACACTGAAGCTTTCTTT,CASTRDSRDTEAFF
TRBV19,-,TRBJ2-3,-,TGTGCCAGTAGTTGGGGCATGGGAAGCACAGATACGCAGTATTTT,CASSWGMGSTDTQYF
TRBV12-3/TRBV12-4,few,TRBJ1-1,TRBD1,TGTGCCAGCAGTGTCCACAGGGGGGACACTGAAGCTTTCTTT,CASSVHRGDTEAFF
TRBV7-9,few,TRBJ1-1,TRBD1,TGTGCCAGCAGCTTAGCGACAGGGGTCACTGAAGCTTTCTTT,CASSLATGVTEAFF
TRBV20-1,many,TRBJ1-2,-,TGCAGTGCTAGAGACAGCGTCAACTATGGCTACACCTTC,CSARDSVNYGYTF
TRBV28,-,TRBJ1-4,-,-,CASTSQGVGYTFGSGAGEKLFF
TRBV6-1,-,TRBJ2-7,TRBD2,TGTGCCAGCAGTGATCTACTAGCGGACTCCTACGAGCAGTACTTC,CASSDLLADSYEQYF
TRBV7-9,few,TRBJ1-2,-,TGTGCCAGCAGCTTAGAGGGCAGGGTTCATGGCTACACCTTC,CASSLEGRVHGYTF
TRBV5-1,-,TRBJ2-7,-,TGCGCCAGCAGCTTTAATGGGGGATACGAGCAGTACTTC,CASSFNGGYEQYF
TRBV3-1,-,TRBJ1-1,-,TGTGCCAGCAGCCCCTTAGAGGCGCGTGAAGCTTTCTTT,CASSPLEAREAFF
TRBV20-1,-,TRBJ1-5,-,TGCAGTGCCTCTCCGGGAGTTAGCAATCAGCCCCAGCATTTT,CSASPGVSNQPQHF
TRBV2,many,TRBJ2-7,-,TGTGCCAGCAAAATATCTTACGAGCAGTACTTC,CASKISYEQYF
TRBV29-1,-,TRBJ1-1,-,TGCAGCGTTGAGGGCGGGGGCACTGAAGCTTTCTTT,CSVEGGGTEAFF
TRBV5-1,-,TRBJ2-5,TRBD2,TGCGCCAGCAGTTCCGGGGGGTTGTACCAAGAGACCCAGTACTTC,CASSSGGLYQETQYF
TRBV2,-,TRBJ1-1,-,TGTGCCAGCCAAACTACAATTCGGGGGACCGCTTTCTTT,CASQTTIRGTAFF
TRBV11-2,-,TRBJ1-6,TRBD1,TGTGCCAGCAGCACCTTGCGGATACCCCGGGACAGCCATAATTCACCCCTCCACTTT,CASSTLRIPRDSHNSPLHF
TRBV11-2,-,TRBJ2-7,-,TGTGCCAGCAGCCTGGGACCGGGACTCAAGCCCTACGAGCAGTACTTC,CASSLGPGLKPYEQYF
TRBV4-1,-,TRBJ1-4,-,TGCGCCAGCAGCTCACCGGGACGGTCCCCAAAACTGTTTTTT,CASSSPGRSPKLFF
TRBV29-1,once,TRBJ1-4,-,TGCAGCGTTGGGGCACCGAATGAAAAACTGTTTTTT,CSVGAPNEKLFF
TRBV16,-,TRBJ1-2,-,TGTGCCAGCAGCCTACAGAGATCTGTCTATGGCTACACCTTC,CASSLQRSVYGYTF
TRBV20-1,few,TRBJ1-1,-,TGCAGTGCTAGAGGTCAAGCCGGGACACCTTCGAACACTGAAGCTTTCTTT,CSARGQAGTPSNTEAFF
TRBV6-5,-,TRBJ2-5,-,TGTGCCAGCAGTTACTCGTTTCGTCGGGCGACCCATTCGGAGACCCAGTACTTC,CASSYSFRRATHSETQYF
TRBV28,once,TRBJ2-1,TRBD2,TGTGCCAGCAGTTTAGCCGGACTAGCATTGGATGAGCAGTTCTTC,CASSLAGLALDEQFF
TRBV24-1,-,TRBJ2-2,-,TGTGCCACAGGGAGTACGAACACCGGGGAGCTGTTTTTT,CATGSTNTGELFF
TRBV11-2,few,TRBJ2-6,-,TGTGCCAGCAGCTTAGATCGGTATAGCTCTGGGGCCAACGTCCTGACTTTC,CASSLDRYSSGANVLTF
TRBV6-5,many,TRBJ1-2,-,TGTGCCAGCAGTTTTTGGTCCAGGGTCGATGGCTACACCTTC,CASSFWSRVDGYTF